This is a list of T cell receptor beta chains from one sample in a study of T-cell memory formation after mild COVID-19. TCRdb recomputed calls from the 5' RACE reads with MiXCR, one row per CDR3 protein. Among over 350,000 distinct CDR3 sequences listed, around a sixth were seen once. Sequencing was done on a sample of PBMCs or a T cell subset sorted from them (not recorded which). All receptors come from a young man who had mild COVID-19 (a few samples of this study predate the infection). Cell type and time point are not known. Both conserved end residues are part of each CDR3. A D gene is named only where the DNA matches it firmly. Only some rows state a clone size, as once, few, many or a class for expanded clones.

TRBJ2-5,NA,TRBV5-1,NA,TGCGCCAGCAGCGGGGATTGGGAGGAGACCCAGTACTTC,CASSGDWEETQYF
TRBJ2-5,many,TRBV19,NA,TGTGCCAGTAGAGGGGGAGAGACCCAGTACTTC,CASRGGETQYF
TRBJ2-7,many,TRBV12-3/TRBV12-4,TRBD2,TGTGCCAGCAGTTTCGGACTAGCGGGGAACTACGAGCAGTACTTC,CASSFGLAGNYEQYF
TRBJ2-1,many,TRBV19,NA,TGTGCCAGTAGTAATCCTCTAGGGGCTCCGTTCTTC,CASSNPLGAPFF
TRBJ2-7,NA,TRBV7-2,TRBD1,TGTGCCAGCAGCTTAGACAGGGGGCTCGAGCAGTACTTC,CASSLDRGLEQYF
TRBJ2-4,NA,TRBV7-2,NA,TGTGCCAGCAGCTTCCTCCTAGCCAAAAACATTCAGTACTTC,CASSFLLAKNIQYF
TRBJ2-1,few,TRBV7-6,NA,TGTGCCAGCAGCTTAGGCATGAATGAGCAGTTCTTC,CASSLGMNEQFF
TRBJ1-1,NA,TRBV18,NA,TGTGCCAGCTCGCCACTAATTCACAAGAACACTGAAGCTTTCTTT,CASSPLIHKNTEAFF
TRBJ1-1,NA,TRBV29-1,TRBD1,TGCAGCGTCCTAGAGGGACAGATGAACACTGAAGCTTTCTTT,CSVLEGQMNTEAFF
TRBJ1-3,NA,TRBV7-9,NA,TGTGCCAGCAGCTTTAAGGGCCCTGGAAACACCATATATTTT,CASSFKGPGNTIYF
TRBJ1-2,NA,TRBV24-1,NA,TGTGCCACCAGTGATTTACGGCAGGGGCTAGGTGGCTACACCTTC,CATSDLRQGLGGYTF
TRBJ2-1,NA,TRBV9,NA,TGTGCCAGCAGCGTAGGCCCTCGGCAGTTCTTC,CASSVGPRQFF
TRBJ2-3,few,TRBV4-3,TRBD2,TGCGCCAGCAGCATAAATAGCGGGGGTTTAGATACGCAGTATTTT,CASSINSGGLDTQYF
TRBJ1-2,few,TRBV4-1,NA,TGCGCCAGCAGCCAAGCGAGGGTTGGGGCGGGGAAAGGCCGCTACACCTTC,CASSQARVGAGKGRYTF
TRBJ2-3,many,TRBV5-4,NA,TGTGCCAGCAGCATCGCAGATACGCAGTATTTT,CASSIADTQYF